This is a list of T cell receptor beta chains from one sample in a study of shared clonotypes between healthy human individuals. Clones were read by immunoSEQ multiplex PCR, and TCRdb kept only the in-frame ones, dropping some. In the table there are around 510,000 clones, roughly 95% of which are singletons. Sequenced input: naive CD4+ T cells sorted from blood. All receptors come from a woman in her 30s in good health. The CDR3 runs from the conserved cysteine through the conserved F or W. Each record gives: CDR3 protein, CDR3 DNA, clone size, D gene, J gene, V gene. The D gene is left open where the match is weak. Where a row states a size, it is once, few, many or the class of an expanded clone; other rows omit it.

CDR3: CASSPKNTEAFF
DNA: TGTGCCAGCAGCCCTAAAAACACTGAAGCTTTCTTT
size: .
D: .
J: TRBJ1-1
V: TRBV6-6

CDR3: CASSAGRSNTEAFF
DNA: TGTGCCAGCAGCGCCGGACGGTCGAACACTGAAGCTTTCTTT
size: once
D: .
J: TRBJ1-1
V: TRBV5-4

CDR3: CASSAGGGGYEQYF
DNA: TGTGCCAGCAGTGCGGGGGGAGGGGGCTACGAGCAGTACTTC
size: .
D: .
J: TRBJ2-7
V: TRBV6-1

CDR3: CAWTSTLGVRADTQYF
DNA: TGTGCCTGGACCTCAACCTTGGGGGTTCGCGCAGATACGCAGTATTTT
size: .
D: .
J: TRBJ2-3
V: TRBV30

CDR3: CASSESRGEKLFF
DNA: TGCGCCAGCTCGGAATCGAGAGGCGAAAAACTGTTTTTT
size: .
D: .
J: TRBJ1-4
V: TRBV5-1

CDR3: CASRGRGANVLTF
DNA: TGTGCCAGCAGGGGGAGGGGGGCCAACGTCCTGACTTTC
size: once
D: .
J: TRBJ2-6
V: TRBV28

CDR3: CASSTYQETQYF
DNA: TGTGCCAGCTCAACGTACCAAGAGACCCAGTACTTC
size: .
D: .
J: TRBJ2-5
V: TRBV18

CDR3: CATDPNTGELFF
DNA: TGTGCCACTGACCCTAACACCGGGGAGCTGTTTTTT
size: .
D: .
J: TRBJ2-2
V: TRBV27

CDR3: CASSEDRAPYNEQFF
DNA: TGTGCCAGCAGCGAAGACAGGGCTCCCTACAATGAGCAGTTCTTC
size: .
D: TRBD1
J: TRBJ2-1
V: TRBV11-3

CDR3: CASSWTSEVEQYF
DNA: TGTGCCAGCTCTTGGACTAGCGAAGTCGAGCAGTACTTC
size: .
D: TRBD2
J: TRBJ2-7
V: TRBV6-1

CDR3: CASSATASSYEQYF
DNA: TGTGCCAGCAGTGCCACCGCGAGCTCCTACGAGCAGTACTTC
size: .
D: .
J: TRBJ2-7
V: TRBV25-1

CDR3: CASSSLLGVSPIKNIQYF
DNA: TGTGCCAGCAGTTCACTCCTCGGCGTCTCTCCTATAAAAAACATTCAGTACTTC
size: .
D: .
J: TRBJ2-4
V: TRBV7-9

CDR3: CASSARQGETYGYTF
DNA: TGCGCCAGCAGTGCTCGACAGGGGGAAACCTATGGCTACACCTTC
size: .
D: TRBD1
J: TRBJ1-2
V: TRBV10-1

CDR3: CASSIRQGRTGELFF
DNA: TGTGCCAGTAGTATCCGACAGGGTAGGACCGGGGAGCTGTTTTTT
size: .
D: TRBD1
J: TRBJ2-2
V: TRBV19

CDR3: CASSLWETQYF
DNA: TGTGCCAGCAGTTTATGGGAGACCCAGTACTTC
size: .
D: .
J: TRBJ2-5
V: TRBV27

CDR3: CASSPAGASGFTDTQYF
DNA: TGTGCCAGCAGCCCTGCCGGGGCTAGCGGATTCACAGATACGCAGTATTTT
size: .
D: TRBD2
J: TRBJ2-3
V: TRBV7-8

CDR3: CASSLAGTAETQYF
DNA: TGTGCCAGCAGTTTGGCGGGAACGGCGGAGACCCAGTACTTC
size: .
D: .
J: TRBJ2-5
V: TRBV28

CDR3: CASSPGQKGWVGANQPQHF
DNA: TGTGCCAGCAGTCCCGGACAAAAGGGGTGGGTGGGTGCCAATCAGCCCCAGCATTTT
size: .
D: .
J: TRBJ1-5
V: TRBV28

CDR3: CASSGGGQETQYF
DNA: TGCGCCAGCAGCGGGGGGGGCCAAGAGACCCAGTACTTC
size: .
D: TRBD2
J: TRBJ2-5
V: TRBV5-1

CDR3: CASRGDTDNSPLHF
DNA: TGTGCCAGTAGGGGGGACACAGATAATTCACCCCTCCACTTT
size: .
D: .
J: TRBJ1-6
V: TRBV19

CDR3: CASSETSGLLEQYF
DNA: TGTGCCAGCAGTGAAACCAGCGGCCTCCTCGAGCAGTACTTC
size: once
D: .
J: TRBJ2-7
V: TRBV2

CDR3: CASSMAPGLAGEQETQYF
DNA: TGTGCCAGTAGTATGGCCCCGGGACTAGCGGGAGAGCAAGAGACCCAGTACTTC
size: .
D: TRBD2
J: TRBJ2-5
V: TRBV19

CDR3: CASSWASSYEQYF
DNA: TGTGCCAGCAGTTGGGCTAGCTCATACGAGCAGTACTTC
size: .
D: .
J: TRBJ2-7
V: TRBV28

CDR3: CATESGSSGNTIYF
DNA: TGTGCCACCGAGTCTGGTTCCTCTGGAAACACCATATATTTT
size: .
D: .
J: TRBJ1-3
V: TRBV19

CDR3: CASSQRPSYNEQFF
DNA: TGTGCCAGCAGCCAGCGGCCTTCCTACAATGAGCAGTTCTTC
size: .
D: .
J: TRBJ2-1
V: TRBV27

CDR3: CASSHMGLAGAREAQYF
DNA: TGTGCCAGCAGCCACATGGGACTAGCGGGGGCCCGGGAGGCCCAGTACTTC
size: .
D: TRBD2
J: TRBJ2-5
V: TRBV2

CDR3: CASSLGRPAREQYF
DNA: TGTGCCAGCAGCTTGGGCAGGCCGGCGAGGGAGCAGTACTTC
size: once
D: .
J: TRBJ2-7
V: TRBV5-6

CDR3: CASSRLAGAEDTQYF
DNA: TGTGCCAGTAGTAGGCTAGCGGGAGCGGAGGATACGCAGTATTTT
size: .
D: TRBD2
J: TRBJ2-3
V: TRBV19

CDR3: CASSEVASGGKGRFF
DNA: TGTGCCAGCAGTGAAGTGGCTAGCGGGGGTAAGGGTCGGTTCTTC
size: .
D: TRBD2
J: TRBJ2-1
V: TRBV2

CDR3: CASRSLNEQFF
DNA: TGTGCCAGCAGGTCGCTTAATGAGCAGTTCTTC
size: .
D: .
J: TRBJ2-1
V: TRBV6-1

CDR3: CASSVLAGAPNNEQFF
DNA: TGTGCCAGCAGCGTTCTAGCGGGAGCCCCAAACAATGAGCAGTTCTTC
size: .
D: TRBD2
J: TRBJ2-1
V: TRBV9

CDR3: CSAGRQVGYTF
DNA: TGCAGTGCAGGTCGACAGGTGGGCTACACCTTC
size: few
D: .
J: TRBJ1-2
V: TRBV20-1

CDR3: CASSPGQPNEKLFF
DNA: TGCGCCAGCAGCCCGGGACAGCCAAATGAAAAACTGTTTTTT
size: .
D: TRBD1
J: TRBJ1-4
V: TRBV5-1

CDR3: CASSEGGGPNQPQHF
DNA: TGTGCCAGCAGTGAGGGAGGAGGGCCCAATCAGCCCCAGCATTTT
size: .
D: .
J: TRBJ1-5
V: TRBV25-1

CDR3: CAISESTTALSEQYF
DNA: TGTGCCATCAGTGAGTCGACGACGGCTTTATCCGAGCAGTACTTC
size: .
D: .
J: TRBJ2-7
V: TRBV10-3

CDR3: CATGVGWGRETQYF
DNA: TGTGCCACCGGCGTCGGATGGGGGCGAGAGACCCAGTACTTC
size: .
D: .
J: TRBJ2-5
V: TRBV27

CDR3: CASNLNTEAFF
DNA: TGTGCCAGCAACCTGAACACTGAAGCTTTCTTT
size: .
D: .
J: TRBJ1-1
V: TRBV28

CDR3: CASSTGLAGNTGELFF
DNA: TGTGCCAGCAGCACGGGACTAGCGGGAAACACCGGGGAGCTGTTTTTT
size: .
D: TRBD2
J: TRBJ2-2
V: TRBV7-3

CDR3: CASSQVERGRQFF
DNA: TGTGCCAGCAGCCAAGTCGAGCGGGGGAGGCAGTTCTTC
size: .
D: TRBD2
J: TRBJ2-1
V: TRBV4-2

CDR3: CASSPQRGGGVLDTQYF
DNA: TGTGCCAGCAGCCCCCAACGAGGAGGGGGCGTATTAGATACGCAGTATTTT
size: .
D: .
J: TRBJ2-3
V: TRBV7-7

CDR3: CASSPGQPTYEQYF
DNA: TGTGCCAGCAGCCCGGGACAGCCGACCTACGAGCAGTACTTC
size: .
D: TRBD1
J: TRBJ2-7
V: TRBV5-4

CDR3: CASSLQLSGNTIYF
DNA: TGTGCCAGCAGTTTGCAGCTATCTGGAAACACCATATATTTT
size: .
D: .
J: TRBJ1-3
V: TRBV28

CDR3: CASSFEKGREKLFF
DNA: TGTGCCAGCAGCTTTGAGAAGGGTAGAGAAAAACTGTTTTTT
size: .
D: .
J: TRBJ1-4
V: TRBV7-6

CDR3: CASGGVVRGEQYF
DNA: TGTGCCAGCGGGGGAGTGGTGAGGGGCGAGCAGTACTTC
size: once
D: .
J: TRBJ2-7
V: TRBV6-5

CDR3: CASSLVSGGTDNLSQYF
DNA: TGTGCCAGCAGCTTAGTGTCGGGAGGGACAGATAATCTCTCGCAGTACTTC
size: .
D: .
J: TRBJ2-7
V: TRBV7-9

CDR3: CASSSRDGSLNTEAFF
DNA: TGTGCCAGCAGCTCCCGGGACGGCTCGTTGAACACTGAAGCTTTCTTT
size: .
D: .
J: TRBJ1-1
V: TRBV5-6

CDR3: CTSSQDLNGSRKLALTDTQYF
DNA: TGCACCAGCAGCCAAGACTTAAACGGATCTCGAAAACTAGCCCTCACAGATACGCAGTATTTT
size: .
D: .
J: TRBJ2-3
V: TRBV1

CDR3: CASSLTVTKQQYF
DNA: TGTGCCAGCAGTTTGACCGTTACTAAACAGCAGTACTTC
size: .
D: .
J: TRBJ2-7
V: TRBV6-5

CDR3: CASSRWGRQSNQPQHF
DNA: TGTGCCAGTAGTAGGTGGGGCAGACAGAGCAATCAGCCCCAGCATTTT
size: .
D: .
J: TRBJ1-5
V: TRBV19

CDR3: CASTKGTSGIRSYEQYF
DNA: TGTGCCAGCACCAAGGGGACTAGCGGGATTCGATCCTACGAGCAGTACTTC
size: .
D: TRBD2
J: TRBJ2-7
V: TRBV27

CDR3: CASAPPHRAEQYF
DNA: TGTGCCAGCGCCCCCCCTCACAGAGCCGAGCAGTACTTC
size: .
D: .
J: TRBJ2-7
V: TRBV27

CDR3: CASSPRAGGLTFYGYTF
DNA: TGTGCCAGCTCACCGCGGGCAGGGGGCCTCACGTTCTATGGCTACACCTTC
size: .
D: TRBD1
J: TRBJ1-2
V: TRBV18

CDR3: CASSFPGTATYEQYF
DNA: TGTGCCAGCAGCTTTCCAGGGACAGCAACCTACGAGCAGTACTTC
size: .
D: TRBD1
J: TRBJ2-7
V: TRBV5-5

CDR3: CASSQNPAGSRGRPQHF
DNA: TGCGCCAGCAGCCAAAATCCCGCCGGGAGCCGAGGGAGGCCCCAGCATTTT
size: once
D: .
J: TRBJ1-5
V: TRBV4-1